A selection of T cell receptor beta chains follows, all from one sample in a study of T cell responses to AZD1222 COVID-19 vaccine. Using immunoSEQ multiplex PCR, the repertoire was profiled, and TCRdb retains in-frame clones only, with some absent. The sample gives some 130,000 clones, 85% to 90% of which show up once; over 1.5% is in the top ten. The sample was peripheral blood, taken on day 0 of AZD1222 vaccination. The receptors come from an adult in good health. Both conserved end residues are part of each CDR3. A D gene is named only where the DNA matches it firmly. A row's size may be missing; if present it is once, few, many or a size class.

NA	NA	TRBV4-2	TRBJ2-3	TGTGCCAGCAGCCAATTTACCGGGACCCTCACAGATACGCAGTATTTT	CASSQFTGTLTDTQYF
TRBD1	NA	TRBV6-5	TRBJ2-3	TGTGCCAGCAGATACCGGACAGGGGAAACAGATACGCAGTATTTT	CASRYRTGETDTQYF
NA	once	TRBV6-5	TRBJ1-1	TGTGCCAGCAGTTACTCGTGGCGTTTCGGGGCTTTCTTT	CASSYSWRFGAFF
NA	once	TRBV19	TRBJ1-5	TGTGCCAGTAGTCCCATGGGTGGTCAGCCCCAGCATTTT	CASSPMGGQPQHF
NA	NA	TRBV11-2	TRBJ1-2	TGTGCCAGCAGCTTAGAAGGCTATGGCTACACCTTC	CASSLEGYGYTF
NA	NA	TRBV28	TRBJ1-2	TGTGCCAGCAGTTTATGGGGGGTGGGTGGCTACACCTTC	CASSLWGVGGYTF
NA	NA	TRBV11-2	TRBJ2-2	TGTGCCAGCAGCTTAGATGAGGTCGGGGAGCTGTTTTTT	CASSLDEVGELFF
NA	NA	TRBV4-3	TRBJ2-7	TGCGCCAGCAGCCAAGCCTTCGGCGCGGTAAATTCCTACGAGCAGTACTTC	CASSQAFGAVNSYEQYF
TRBD2	NA	TRBV5-1	TRBJ2-2	TGCGCCAGCAGCTTTACTAGCGGGAGTACCGGGGAGCTGTTTTTT	CASSFTSGSTGELFF
NA	NA	TRBV9	TRBJ2-7	TGTGCCAGCAGCGTAGAAGCAGCCTCCTACGAGCAGTACTTC	CASSVEAASYEQYF
TRBD2	NA	TRBV29-1	TRBJ2-5	TGCAGCGTTAAGACTAGCGGGGCCCAAGAGACCCAGTACTTC	CSVKTSGAQETQYF
NA	NA	TRBV10-3	TRBJ2-7	TGTGCCATCAGTGAGTCGGGATCCTACGAGCAGTACTTC	CAISESGSYEQYF
NA	NA	TRBV5-6	TRBJ1-1	TGTGCCAGCAGAACCACGACCGGGAGCAACACTGAAGCTTTCTTT	CASRTTTGSNTEAFF
TRBD1	NA	TRBV24-1	TRBJ1-5	TGTGCCACCAGTGACGATAGGACAGGGAATCAGCCCCAGCATTTT	CATSDDRTGNQPQHF
NA	NA	TRBV18	TRBJ1-5	TGTGCCAGCTCACCGACTGCCTCGCTCCAGCATTTT	CASSPTASLQHF